This entry lists 30 T cell receptor beta chains sequenced from one sample in a study of blood T cell repertoires in COVID-19 (dated by TCRdb to 2019 to 2021). The library was generated by the immunoSEQ multiplex PCR assay. TCRdb obtained this table from immuneACCESS and retained in-frame rearrangements with V and J assigned. These tables miss some clones; where compared with another copy, unresolved V genes account for less than half of the shortfall, and the remainder is unexplained. The sample table holds just over 150,000 clones, of which 85% were seen once. Together, the top ten hold over 3% of the sample. Sequencing was carried out using peripheral blood. All receptors derive from a human donor with acute or convalescent COVID-19. The donor label of this sample is uncertain.

This chain connects TRBV4-2 to TRBJ1-6, with TRBD1 identical over 8 bases. The germline V gene encodes CDR1 LGHNA and CDR2 YNFKEQ. V lost 7 bases and J lost 8; bases outside the gene matches: 7. The CDR3 has 14 amino acids. The chain's CDR3 is CASTTRGLDSPLHF. The DNA of the CDR3 is TGTGCCAGCACCACCAGGGGGCTGGATTCACCCCTCCACTTT.

CDR3 DNA sequence: TGTGCCAGCAGTACACTAGCGGGGGGGCTATACAATGAGCAGTTCTTC. It yields the protein CASSTLAGGLYNEQFF. The V and J genes are TRBV27 and TRBJ2-1; TRBD2 matches at 13 bases. J was trimmed by 4 bases and V by 5 bases; bases with no gene match: 5. The germline gives CDR1 MNHEY, CDR2 SMNVEV (reference sequence). The CDR3 extends over 16 amino acids.

This chain uses TRBV6-1 with TRBJ1-1, with a tentative D call TRBD1 (6 bases). The CDR3 is 17 residues long. V lost 2 bases to trimming and J lost 1 base, with 17 bases between them. Germline V gene sequence: CDR1 MNHNS, CDR2 SASEGT. The CDR3 coding sequence is TGTGCCAGCAGTGAACCTCAGGGGAAGGGGAGGAACACTGAAGCTTTCTTT. Protein: CASSEPQGKGRNTEAFF.

V usage is TRBV18 and J usage is TRBJ2-5, with 9 nucleotides matching TRBD1. J lost 2 bases, V lost 3 bases, and 10 bases had no gene match. Germline CDR1 KGHSH, CDR2 LQKENI. This CDR3 comprises 17 residues. The CDR3 sequence: CASSPNIQGQGQETQYF. DNA for the CDR3: TGTGCCAGCTCACCGAATATACAGGGACAGGGACAAGAGACCCAGTACTTC. Based on the CDR3 plus reference TRBV18 and TRBJ2-5, the full variable domain is NAGVMQNPRHLVRRRGQEARLRCSPMKGHSHVYWYRQLPEEGLKFMVYLQKENIIDESGMPKERFSAEFPKEGPSILRIQQVVRGDSAAYFCASSPNIQGQGQETQYFGPGTRLLVL.

The genes are TRBV18 and TRBJ1-1; D gene uncertain. The V end was cut by 0 bases, the J end by 0 bases, with 17 bases between. The CDR3 covers 18 residues. CDR1 is KGHSH, CDR2 LQKENI, per germline. The CDR3 loop reads CASSPPWAFNRMNTEAFF. The CDR3, as DNA: TGTGCCAGCTCACCACCGTGGGCGTTCAACCGGATGAACACTGAAGCTTTCTTT.

This clone was seen more than once but under ten times. The CDR3 loop is CASTPGGGGTDTQYF. The CDR3 DNA reads TGTGCCAGTACCCCAGGAGGAGGGGGCACAGATACGCAGTATTTT. The V and J genes are TRBV19 and TRBJ2-3, with TRBD2 as a possible D gene (6 bases). This CDR3 has 15 residues. Germline loops: CDR1 LNHDA, CDR2 SQIVND (reference sequence). V was pared by 7 bases and J by 1 base, with 15 bases between.

This chain joins TRBV19 and TRBJ2-7, with D perhaps TRBD1 (5 bases). The germline V and J ends were trimmed by 3 bases and 0 bases, with 12 bases remaining between them. The CDR3 is 15 residues long. The germline V gene encodes CDR1 LNHDA and CDR2 SQIVND (reference sequence). The CDR3 DNA is TGTGCCAGTAGTATGTGGACACCTAACTCCTACGAGCAGTACTTC. This encodes CASSMWTPNSYEQYF.

This sequence joins TRBV11-1 and TRBJ2-7; no definite D call. Germline V gives CDR1 SGHAT, CDR2 FQDESV (reference sequence). The V gene lost 3 bases and the J gene lost 6 bases, with 12 bases spanning the gap. The CDR3 totals 13 residues. The chain's CDR3 is CASSFSLYGEQYF. The CDR3 DNA follows: TGTGCCAGCAGCTTTAGTCTTTACGGCGAGCAGTACTTC. Using reference TRBV11-1 and TRBJ2-7 for the parts outside the CDR3, the full variable domain is EAEVAQSPRYKITEKSQAVAFWCDPISGHATLYWYRQILGQGPELLVQFQDESVVDDSQLPKDRFSAERLKGVDSTLKIQPAELGDSAMYLCASSFSLYGEQYFGPGTRLTVT.

The chain combines TRBV7-3 with TRBJ2-4; a possible D gene is TRBD1 (6 bases). Trimming shortened V by 3 bases and J by 8 bases, and 14 bases separated the two germline ends. Germline values: CDR1 SGHTA, CDR2 FQGTGA. The CDR3 is made up of 14 amino acids. The CDR3 loop reads CASSFYGGRDIQYF. CDR3 in DNA: TGTGCCAGCAGCTTCTATGGGGGCCGGGACATTCAGTACTTC.

This chain uses TRBV25-1 with TRBJ1-4, with no clear D. This CDR3 has 11 residues. V was pared by 6 bases and J by 13 bases, with 12 bases between. Germline CDR1 and CDR2: MGHDK and SYGVNS. CDR3 nucleotides: TGTGCCAGCAGCGGAGCCAAAGGACTGTTTTTT. It translates to CASSGAKGLFF.

This rearrangement joins TRBV30 to TRBJ2-2; D tentatively fits TRBD1 or TRBD2 (6 bases each). The ends were cut back, 5 bases at V and 5 bases at J, with 15 bases in the middle. This CDR3 comprises 14 residues. CDR1 GTSNPN and CDR2 SVGIG come from the germline V gene (reference sequence). CDR3 sequence: CAWGGGVRTGELFF. CDR3 coding DNA: TGTGCCTGGGGAGGGGGAGTAAGGACCGGGGAGCTGTTTTTT.

In DNA form, the CDR3 reads TGTGCCAGCATGCGACAGGGCAGTCAGCCCCAGCATTTT. It translates to CASMRQGSQPQHF. The rearrangement uses TRBV16 and TRBJ1-5, with 7 positions matching TRBD1. V gave up 7 bases and J gave up 6 bases; unmatched junction bases: 6. CDR3 length: 13 amino acids. CDR1 is KGHSY and CDR2 is FQNENV in the germline V gene.

The CDR3 reads CASSLLTRTYEQYF. The DNA of the CDR3 is TGTGCCAGCAGTTTACTGACAAGAACCTACGAGCAGTACTTC. V is TRBV6-5 and J is TRBJ2-7; D is unresolved. In germline, CDR1 is MNHEY, CDR2 SVGAGI. V lost 4 bases, J lost 2 bases, and 12 bases lay in between. The CDR3 consists of 14 residues.

This clone was counted only a few times. This chain uses TRBV9 with TRBJ2-1, with TRBD2 matching 8 bases. CDR3 length: 15 residues. J was trimmed by 7 bases and V by 0 bases; bases with no gene match: 6. Germline CDR1 SGDLS, CDR2 YYNGEE. The CDR3 is CASSVASAGGNEQFF. In DNA, the CDR3 is TGTGCCAGCAGCGTAGCTAGTGCGGGGGGTAATGAGCAGTTCTTC.

V and J are TRBV15 and TRBJ2-4; tentatively, D is TRBD1 (6 bases). Germline lookup yields CDR1 LNHNV and CDR2 YYDKDF (reference sequence). V was cut by 3 bases and J by 0 bases, with 9 bases left in between. The CDR3 totals 15 residues. The CDR3 nucleotides are TGTGCCACCAGCAGGGACAGTTTAGCCAAAAACATTCAGTACTTC. The encoded protein is CATSRDSLAKNIQYF. Full variable domain (remainder filled in from reference TRBV15 and TRBJ2-4): DAMVIQNPRYQVTQFGKPVTLSCSQTLNHNVMYWYQQKSSQAPKLLFHYYDKDFNNEADTPDNFQSRRPNTSFCFLDIRSPGLGDTAMYLCATSRDSLAKNIQYFGAGTRLSVL.

The chain joins TRBV24-1 to TRBJ1-5; the D is unclear. This CDR3 has 14 amino acids. The germline V and J ends were trimmed by 1 base and 0 bases, with 3 bases remaining between them. The germline gives CDR1 KGHDR, CDR2 SFDVKD. CDR3 sequence (DNA): TGTGCCACCAGTGATTTACTTAGCAATCAGCCCCAGCATTTT. Its protein is CATSDLLSNQPQHF.

V usage is TRBV7-6 and J usage is TRBJ1-4; TRBD1 aligns across 7 bases. With V trimmed by 0 bases and J by 1 base, 5 bases remained unmatched. The CDR3 has 17 residues. CDR1 SGHVS and CDR2 FNYEAQ come from the germline V gene. CDR3 nucleotides: TGTGCCAGCAGCTTAGCGCGTCAGGGGGGAACTAATGAAAAACTGTTTTTT. Amino acids: CASSLARQGGTNEKLFF.

The chain employs TRBV5-5 and TRBJ1-6; D gene ambiguous. V dropped 0 bases and J dropped 7 bases, with 11 bases sitting between them. The CDR3 totals 15 residues. From germline, CDR1 is SGHKS and CDR2 YYEKEE (reference sequence). The CDR3 DNA follows: TGTGCCAGCAGCTTGGAGCGAAGCCAGAATTCACCCCTCCACTTT. It translates to CASSLERSQNSPLHF.

This clone was observed a few times. The chain couples TRBV28 to TRBJ2-7, with D possibly being TRBD1 (6 bases). Germline V gene sequence: CDR1 MDHEN, CDR2 SYDVKM. The CDR3 spans 15 residues. V dropped 5 bases and J dropped 3 bases, with 17 bases sitting between them. The CDR3 region is CASSPPVTGIYEQYF. In DNA, the CDR3 is TGTGCCAGCAGTCCCCCAGTAACAGGGATCTACGAGCAGTACTTC.

The chain employs TRBV2 and TRBJ2-1, with TRBD2 identical over 11 bases. The CDR3 spans 16 residues. V dropped 6 bases and J dropped 2; count of bases not matched to a gene: 6. CDR1 and CDR2 from the germline V gene are SNHLY and FYNNEI. The CDR3 DNA reads TGTGCCAGCAGCCCGGGACTAGCGGCCACCTACAATGAGCAGTTCTTC. This encodes CASSPGLAATYNEQFF. Based on the CDR3 plus reference TRBV2 and TRBJ2-1, the full variable domain is EPEVTQTPSHQVTQMGQEVILRCVPISNHLYFYWYRQILGQKVEFLVSFYNNEISEKSEIFDDQFSVERPDGSNFTLKIRSTKLEDSAMYFCASSPGLAATYNEQFFGPGTRLTVL.

The V call is TRBV30, the J call TRBJ1-3, with D unclear. Trimming cost V 0 bases and J 5 bases, with 14 bases left between them. The CDR3 sequence is 15 residues long. CDR1 is GTSNPN, CDR2 SVGIG, per germline (reference sequence). Here the CDR3 DNA reads TGTGCCTGGAGTGTTCTCCAGGTTGGGCGAAACACCATATATTTT. As protein: CAWSVLQVGRNTIYF.

This chain uses TRBV18 with TRBJ1-1; D ambiguous. Looked up from germline, CDR1 is KGHSH and CDR2 is LQKENI. The CDR3 is made up of 14 amino acids. Trimming removed 4 bases at V and 1 base at J, with 10 bases between. The CDR3 nucleotides are TGTGCCAGCTCACAAACAGATGCGAACACTGAAGCTTTCTTT. Translating gives CASSQTDANTEAFF. Looking up the rest from reference TRBV18 and TRBJ1-1 gives the full variable domain: NAGVMQNPRHLVRRRGQEARLRCSPMKGHSHVYWYRQLPEEGLKFMVYLQKENIIDESGMPKERFSAEFPKEGPSILRIQQVVRGDSAAYFCASSQTDANTEAFFGQGTRLTVV.

V and J are TRBV28 and TRBJ1-1; D not certain. V was cut by 4 bases and J by 10 bases, with 13 bases left in between. Germline V lookup: CDR1 MDHEN, CDR2 SYDVKM. The CDR3 has 12 residues. CDR3 sequence (DNA): TGTGCCAGCAGTTCTATGGTACTCGTAGCTTTCTTT. This encodes CASSSMVLVAFF.

This clone turned up a few times. CDR3 amino acids: CASSIIGTGHSNQPQHF. CDR3 in DNA: TGTGCCAGTAGTATAATTGGGACAGGACATAGCAATCAGCCCCAGCATTTT. The rearrangement joins TRBV19 to TRBJ1-5, with 8 bases identical to TRBD1. The CDR3 is 17 amino acids. CDR1 and CDR2 from the germline V gene are LNHDA and SQIVND (reference sequence). J lost 0 bases, V lost 2 bases, and 6 bases had no gene match.

The J gene is TRBJ1-1, the V gene TRBV29-1; D unclear. V was shortened by 2 bases and J by 4 bases, with 11 bases between the two germline ends. The length of the CDR3 is 13 residues. From germline, CDR1 is SQVTM and CDR2 ANQGSEA. CDR3 in DNA: TGCAGCGTTGAACGGGGAGTGGGCACTGAAGCTTTCTTT. Its translation is CSVERGVGTEAFF. Complete variable domain (other parts from reference TRBV29-1 and TRBJ1-1): SAVISQKPSRDICQRGTSLTIQCQVDSQVTMMFWYRQQPGQSLTLIATANQGSEATYESGFVIDKFPISRPNLTFSTLTVSNMSPEDSSIYLCSVERGVGTEAFFGQGTRLTVV.

The rearrangement uses TRBV7-2 and TRBJ1-2; D is possibly TRBD1 (6 bases). Deletions cut 5 bases from V and 0 bases from J, with 13 bases between. The CDR3 contains 15 residues. The germline V gene has CDR1 SGHTA and CDR2 FQGNSA. The CDR3 sequence: CASSQTGLANYGYTF. DNA of the CDR3: TGTGCCAGCAGCCAGACAGGCTTAGCTAACTATGGCTACACCTTC. The full variable domain, rest sourced from reference TRBV7-2 and TRBJ1-2, is GAGVSQSPSNKVTEKGKDVELRCDPISGHTALYWYRQSLGQGLEFLIYFQGNSAPDKSGLPSDRFSAERTGGSVSTLTIQRTQQEDSAVYLCASSQTGLANYGYTFGSGTRLTVV.

The chain has TRBV15 and TRBJ1-5, with D perhaps TRBD1 (6 bases). Trimming cost V 0 bases and J 1 base, with 19 bases left between them. Germline CDR1 is LNHNV and CDR2 is YYDKDF (reference sequence). The CDR3 loop spans 19 amino acids. CDR3 loop: CATSRDRYGGRVSNQPQHF. DNA of the CDR3: TGTGCCACCAGCAGAGATCGTTACGGGGGGCGAGTGAGCAATCAGCCCCAGCATTTT.

V is TRBV5-6 and J is TRBJ1-2, with 9 bases that match TRBD1. Germline V gene data show CDR1 as SGHDT and CDR2 as YYEEEE. CDR3 length equals 14 residues. V trimming: 3 bases; J trimming: 4 bases; junction bases outside the gene matches: 4. CDR3 sequence: CASSSGQGSYGYTF. CDR3 sequence (DNA): TGTGCCAGCAGCTCTGGACAGGGGTCCTATGGCTACACCTTC.

This chain connects TRBV5-1 to TRBJ2-3, with 7 positions matching TRBD2. The CDR3 loop spans 14 amino acids. The germline V gene encodes CDR1 SGHRS and CDR2 YFSETQ. V lost 9 bases, J lost 2 bases, and 9 bases stayed unmatched. The CDR3: CATGEGDYTDTQYF. The CDR3 DNA reads TGCGCCACCGGGGAGGGAGACTACACAGATACGCAGTATTTT.

The rearrangement links TRBV7-2 to TRBJ2-5; maybe TRBD1 (7 bases). CDR1 SGHTA and CDR2 FQGNSA come from the germline V gene. CDR3 size: 15 residues. Trimming shortened V by 5 bases and J by 9 bases, and 22 bases separated the two germline ends. CDR3 in DNA: TGTGCCAGCAGCCCAGGGGGGTTCCGGGTTGGGGCCCAGTACTTC. It encodes CASSPGGFRVGAQYF.